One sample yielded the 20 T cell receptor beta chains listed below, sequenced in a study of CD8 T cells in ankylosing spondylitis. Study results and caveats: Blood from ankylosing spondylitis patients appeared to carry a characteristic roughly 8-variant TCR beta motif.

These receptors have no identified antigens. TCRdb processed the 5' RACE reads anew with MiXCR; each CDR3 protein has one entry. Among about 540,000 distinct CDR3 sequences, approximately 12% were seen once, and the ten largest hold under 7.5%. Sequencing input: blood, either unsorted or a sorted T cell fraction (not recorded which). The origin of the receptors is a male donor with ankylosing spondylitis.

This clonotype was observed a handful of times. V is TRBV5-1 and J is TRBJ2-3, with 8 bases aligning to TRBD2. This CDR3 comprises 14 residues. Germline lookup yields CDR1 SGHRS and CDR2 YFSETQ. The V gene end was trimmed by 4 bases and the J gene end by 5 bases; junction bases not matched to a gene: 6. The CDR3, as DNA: TGCGCCAGCAGCCCCATAGCGGGACTAGATACGCAGTATTTT. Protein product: CASSPIAGLDTQYF.

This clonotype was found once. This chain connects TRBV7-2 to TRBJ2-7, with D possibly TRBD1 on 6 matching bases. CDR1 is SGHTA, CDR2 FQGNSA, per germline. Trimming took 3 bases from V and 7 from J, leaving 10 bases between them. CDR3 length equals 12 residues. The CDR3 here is CASSFQGREQYF. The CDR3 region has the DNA TGTGCCAGCAGCTTCCAGGGGCGGGAGCAGTACTTC.

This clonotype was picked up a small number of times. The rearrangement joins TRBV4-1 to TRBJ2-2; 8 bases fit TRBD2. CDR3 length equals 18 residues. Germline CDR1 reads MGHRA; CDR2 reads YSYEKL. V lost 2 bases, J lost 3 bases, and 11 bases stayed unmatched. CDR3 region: CASSQRGLAVGHTGELFF. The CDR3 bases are TGCGCCAGCAGCCAACGAGGACTAGCAGTAGGGCACACCGGGGAGCTGTTTTTT.

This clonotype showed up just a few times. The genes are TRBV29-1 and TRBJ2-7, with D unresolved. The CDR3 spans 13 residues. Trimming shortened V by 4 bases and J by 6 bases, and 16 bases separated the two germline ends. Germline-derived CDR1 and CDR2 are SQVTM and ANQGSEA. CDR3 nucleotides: TGCAGCGTTGCCGGAGACAAGGGTCTCGAGCAGTACGTC. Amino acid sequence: CSVAGDKGLEQYV.

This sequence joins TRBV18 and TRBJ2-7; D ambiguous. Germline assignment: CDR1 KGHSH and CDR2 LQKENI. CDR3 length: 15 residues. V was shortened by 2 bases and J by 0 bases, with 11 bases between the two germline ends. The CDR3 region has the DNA TGTGCCAGCTCACCATTTAAGGACGTCTCCTACGAGCAGTACTTC. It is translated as CASSPFKDVSYEQYF.

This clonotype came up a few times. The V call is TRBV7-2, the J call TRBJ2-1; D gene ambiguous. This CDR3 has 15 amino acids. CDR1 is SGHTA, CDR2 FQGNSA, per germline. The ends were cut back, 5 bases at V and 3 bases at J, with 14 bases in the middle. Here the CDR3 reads CASSPSPQSYNEQFF. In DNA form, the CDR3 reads TGTGCCAGCAGCCCATCGCCCCAGAGCTACAATGAGCAGTTCTTC.

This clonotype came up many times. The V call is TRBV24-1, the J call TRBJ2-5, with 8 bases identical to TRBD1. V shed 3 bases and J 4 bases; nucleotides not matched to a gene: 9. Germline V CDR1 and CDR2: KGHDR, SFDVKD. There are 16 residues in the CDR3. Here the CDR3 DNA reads TGTGCCACCAGTGATCCCTATAAAGACAGGGGAGAGACCCAGTACTTC. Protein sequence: CATSDPYKDRGETQYF.

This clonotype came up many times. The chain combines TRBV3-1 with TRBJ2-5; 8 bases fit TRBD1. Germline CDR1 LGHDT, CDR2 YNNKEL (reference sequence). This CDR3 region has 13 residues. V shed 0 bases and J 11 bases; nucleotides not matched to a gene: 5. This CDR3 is CASSQDRTGQQYF. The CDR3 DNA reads TGTGCCAGCAGCCAAGATAGGACAGGGCAGCAGTACTTC.

The CDR3 sequence: CSARGDRRLYEQYF. The CDR3 bases are TGCAGTGCTAGAGGGGACAGGAGACTTTACGAGCAGTACTTC. The gene calls are TRBV20-1 and TRBJ2-7, with TRBD1 identical over 8 bases. Losses at the gene ends were 1 base for V and 4 bases for J; bases not matched to a gene: 6. In germline, CDR1 is DFQATT, CDR2 SNEGSKA (reference sequence). This CDR3 is 14 amino acids long.

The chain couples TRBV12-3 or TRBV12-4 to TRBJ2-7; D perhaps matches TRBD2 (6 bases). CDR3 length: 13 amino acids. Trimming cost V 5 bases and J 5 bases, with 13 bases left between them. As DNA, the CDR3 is TGTGCCAGCAGTCTCGGACTATTCAACGAGCAGTACGTC. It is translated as CASSLGLFNEQYV.

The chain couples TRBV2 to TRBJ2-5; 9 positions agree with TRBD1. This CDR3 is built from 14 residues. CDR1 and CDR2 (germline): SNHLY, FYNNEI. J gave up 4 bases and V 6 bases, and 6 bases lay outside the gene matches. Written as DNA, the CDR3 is TGTGCCAGCAGGGGGACAGGGAAAAGAGAGACCCAGTACTTC. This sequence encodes CASRGTGKRETQYF.

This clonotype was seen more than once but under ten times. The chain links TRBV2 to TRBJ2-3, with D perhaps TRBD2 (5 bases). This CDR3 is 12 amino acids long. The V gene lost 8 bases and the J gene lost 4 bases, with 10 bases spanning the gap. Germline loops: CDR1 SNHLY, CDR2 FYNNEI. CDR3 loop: CASAPGADTQYF. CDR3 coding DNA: TGTGCCAGCGCCCCCGGGGCAGATACGCAGTATTTT.

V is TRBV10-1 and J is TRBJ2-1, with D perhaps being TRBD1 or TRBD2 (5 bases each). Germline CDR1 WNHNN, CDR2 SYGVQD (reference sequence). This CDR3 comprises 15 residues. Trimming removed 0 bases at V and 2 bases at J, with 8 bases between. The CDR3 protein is CASSESMGPYNEQFF. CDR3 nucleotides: TGCGCCAGCAGTGAGTCTATGGGACCCTACAATGAGCAGTTCTTC.

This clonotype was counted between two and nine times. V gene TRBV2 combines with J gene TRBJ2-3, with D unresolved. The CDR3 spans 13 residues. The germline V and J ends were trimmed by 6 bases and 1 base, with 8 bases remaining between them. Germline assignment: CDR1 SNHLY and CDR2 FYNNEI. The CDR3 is CASSIFGTDTQYF. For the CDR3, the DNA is TGTGCCAGCAGCATCTTCGGCACAGATACGCAGTATTTT.

CDR3 sequence (DNA): TGTGCCAGCAGAGGAGGGCCAGATACGCAGTATTTT. Translated: CASRGGPDTQYF. The V call is TRBV25-1, the J call TRBJ2-3, with D tentatively TRBD2 (6 bases). V shed 6 bases and J shed 4 bases, with 8 bases lying between them. The germline V gene encodes CDR1 MGHDK and CDR2 SYGVNS. This CDR3 has 12 residues.

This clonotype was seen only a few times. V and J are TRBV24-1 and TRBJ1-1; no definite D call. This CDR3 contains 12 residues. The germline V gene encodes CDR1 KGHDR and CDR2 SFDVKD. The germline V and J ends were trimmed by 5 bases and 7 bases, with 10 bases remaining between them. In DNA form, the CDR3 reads TGTGCCACCAGTGCCTCGACCTATGAAGCTTTCTTT. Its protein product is CATSASTYEAFF.

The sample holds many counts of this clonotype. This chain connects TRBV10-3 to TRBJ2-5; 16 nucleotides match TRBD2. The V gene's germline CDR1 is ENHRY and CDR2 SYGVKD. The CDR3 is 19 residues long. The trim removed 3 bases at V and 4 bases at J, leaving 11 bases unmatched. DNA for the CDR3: TGTGCCATCAGTGAACCTCTCGGGACTAGCGGGAGGGCCGGAGAGACCCAGTACTTC. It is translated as CAISEPLGTSGRAGETQYF.

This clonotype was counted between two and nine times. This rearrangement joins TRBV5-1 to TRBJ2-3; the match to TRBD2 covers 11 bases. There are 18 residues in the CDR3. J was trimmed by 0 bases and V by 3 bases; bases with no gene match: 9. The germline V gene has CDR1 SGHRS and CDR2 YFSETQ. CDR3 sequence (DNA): TGCGCCAGCAGCTCTGCAAGTAGACTAGCGGGAAGCACAGATACGCAGTATTTT. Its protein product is CASSSASRLAGSTDTQYF. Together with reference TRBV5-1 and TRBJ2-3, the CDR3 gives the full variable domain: KAGVTQTPRYLIKTRGQQVTLSCSPISGHRSVSWYQQTPGQGLQFLFEYFSETQRNKGNFPGRFSGRQFSNSRSEMNVSTLELGDSALYLCASSSASRLAGSTDTQYFGPGTRLTVL.

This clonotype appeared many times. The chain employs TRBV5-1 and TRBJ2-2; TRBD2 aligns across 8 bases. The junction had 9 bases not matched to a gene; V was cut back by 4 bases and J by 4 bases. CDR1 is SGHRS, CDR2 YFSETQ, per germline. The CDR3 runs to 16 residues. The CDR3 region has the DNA TGCGCCAGCAGCGTACTAGCGGACCGGAGCACCGGGGAGCTGTTTTTT. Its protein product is CASSVLADRSTGELFF.

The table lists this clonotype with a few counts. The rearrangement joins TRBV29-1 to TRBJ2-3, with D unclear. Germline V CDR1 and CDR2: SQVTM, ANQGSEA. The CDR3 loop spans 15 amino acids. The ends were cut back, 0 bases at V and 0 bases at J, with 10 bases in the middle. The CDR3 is CSVEDIQRSTDTQYF. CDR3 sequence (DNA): TGCAGCGTTGAAGATATACAGCGAAGCACAGATACGCAGTATTTT.